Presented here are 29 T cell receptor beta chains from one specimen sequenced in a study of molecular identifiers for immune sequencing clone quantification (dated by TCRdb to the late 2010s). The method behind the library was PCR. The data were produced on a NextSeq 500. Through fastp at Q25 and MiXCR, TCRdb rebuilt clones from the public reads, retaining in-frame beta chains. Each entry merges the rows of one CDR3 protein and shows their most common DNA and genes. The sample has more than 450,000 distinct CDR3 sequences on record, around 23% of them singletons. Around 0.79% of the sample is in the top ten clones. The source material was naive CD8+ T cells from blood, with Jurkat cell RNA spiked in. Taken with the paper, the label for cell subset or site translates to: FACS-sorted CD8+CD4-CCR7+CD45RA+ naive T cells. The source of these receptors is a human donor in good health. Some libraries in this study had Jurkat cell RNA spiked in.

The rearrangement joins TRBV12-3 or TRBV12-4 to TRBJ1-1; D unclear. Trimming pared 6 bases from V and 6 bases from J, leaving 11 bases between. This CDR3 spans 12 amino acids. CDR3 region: CASSLNEAEAFF. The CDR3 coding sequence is TGTGCCAGCAGCCTAAACGAGGCTGAAGCTTTCTTT.

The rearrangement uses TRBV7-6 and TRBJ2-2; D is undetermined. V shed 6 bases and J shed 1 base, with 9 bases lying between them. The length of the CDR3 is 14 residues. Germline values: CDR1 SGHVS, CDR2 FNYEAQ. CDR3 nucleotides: TGTGCCAGCAGTAAATCACGGAACACCGGGGAGCTGTTTTTT. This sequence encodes CASSKSRNTGELFF.

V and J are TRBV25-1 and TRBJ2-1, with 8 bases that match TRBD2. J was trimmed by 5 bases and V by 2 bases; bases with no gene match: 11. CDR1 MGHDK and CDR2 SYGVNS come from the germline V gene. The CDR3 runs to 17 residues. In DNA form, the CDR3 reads TGTGCCAGCAGTGAAATGGTAGCGGGACCCCACCACAATGAGCAGTTCTTC. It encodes CASSEMVAGPHHNEQFF.

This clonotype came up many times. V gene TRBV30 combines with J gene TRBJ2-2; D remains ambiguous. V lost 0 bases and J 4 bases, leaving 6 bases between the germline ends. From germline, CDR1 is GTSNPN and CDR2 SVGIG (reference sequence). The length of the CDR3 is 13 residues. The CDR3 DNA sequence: TGTGCCTGGAGTGTAGGCCCCACCGGGGAGCTGTTTTTT. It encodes CAWSVGPTGELFF.

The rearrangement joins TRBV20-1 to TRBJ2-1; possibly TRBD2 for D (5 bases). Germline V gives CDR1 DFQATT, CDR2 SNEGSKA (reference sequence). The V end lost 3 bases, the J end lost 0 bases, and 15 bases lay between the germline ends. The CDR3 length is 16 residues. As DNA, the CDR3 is TGCAGTGCTAGCCCCCCGGGATACAACTCCTACAATGAGCAGTTCTTC. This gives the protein CSASPPGYNSYNEQFF.

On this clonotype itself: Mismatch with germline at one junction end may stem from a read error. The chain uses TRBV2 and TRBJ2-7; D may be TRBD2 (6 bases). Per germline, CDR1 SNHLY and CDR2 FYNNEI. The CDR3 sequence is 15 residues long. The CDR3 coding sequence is TGTGCCAGCAGTGAATTCGGGGGAGGCTGGTACGGGCAGTACTTC. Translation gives CASSEFGGGWYGQYF. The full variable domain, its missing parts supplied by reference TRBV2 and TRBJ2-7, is EPEVTQTPSHQVTQMGQEVILRCVPISNHLYFYWYRQILGQKVEFLVSFYNNEISEKSEIFDDQFSVERPDGSNFTLKIRSTKLEDSAMYFCASSEFGGGWYGQYFGPGTRLTVT.

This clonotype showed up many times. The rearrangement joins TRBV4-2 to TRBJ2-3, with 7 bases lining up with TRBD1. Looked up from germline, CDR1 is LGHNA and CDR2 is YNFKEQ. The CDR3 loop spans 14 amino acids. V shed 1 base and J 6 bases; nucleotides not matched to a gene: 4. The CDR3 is CASSQGQGSDTQYF. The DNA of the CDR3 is TGTGCCAGCAGCCAAGGACAGGGATCGGATACGCAGTATTTT.

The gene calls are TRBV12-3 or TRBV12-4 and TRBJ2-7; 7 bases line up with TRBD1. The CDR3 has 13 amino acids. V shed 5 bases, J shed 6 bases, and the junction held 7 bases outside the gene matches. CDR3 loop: CASSPTGLSEQYF. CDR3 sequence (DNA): TGTGCCAGCAGTCCGACAGGGTTAAGCGAGCAGTACTTC.

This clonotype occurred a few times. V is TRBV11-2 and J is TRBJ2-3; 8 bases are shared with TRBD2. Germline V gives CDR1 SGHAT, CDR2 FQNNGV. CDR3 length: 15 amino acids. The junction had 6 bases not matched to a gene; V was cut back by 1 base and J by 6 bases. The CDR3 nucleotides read TGTGCCAGCAGCTTAGTATTAGCGGGGCGGGATACGCAGTATTTT. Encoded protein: CASSLVLAGRDTQYF.

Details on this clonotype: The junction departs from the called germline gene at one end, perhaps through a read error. The CDR3 reads CASSEYSGSYVQYF. CDR3 in DNA: TGCGCCAGCAGTGAGTATTCAGGGTCCTACGTGCAGTACTTC. This chain links TRBV10-1 with TRBJ2-7; perhaps TRBD1 as D (5 bases). Per germline, CDR1 WNHNN and CDR2 SYGVQD (reference sequence). CDR3 length: 14 residues.

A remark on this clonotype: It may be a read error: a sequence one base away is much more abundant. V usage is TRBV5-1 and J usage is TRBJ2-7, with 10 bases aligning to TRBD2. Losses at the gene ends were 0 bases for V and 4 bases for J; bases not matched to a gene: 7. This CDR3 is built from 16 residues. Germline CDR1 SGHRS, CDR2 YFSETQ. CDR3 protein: CASSLASGRPAYEQYF. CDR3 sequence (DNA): TGCGCCAGCAGCTTGGCTAGCGGGAGACCAGCGTACGAGCAGTACTTC.

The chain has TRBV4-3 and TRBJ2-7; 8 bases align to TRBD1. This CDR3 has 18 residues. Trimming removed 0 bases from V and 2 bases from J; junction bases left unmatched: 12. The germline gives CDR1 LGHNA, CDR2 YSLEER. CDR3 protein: CASSQDSPSVTGAYEQYF. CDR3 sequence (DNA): TGCGCCAGCAGCCAAGATAGCCCGTCGGTGACAGGGGCCTACGAGCAGTACTTC.

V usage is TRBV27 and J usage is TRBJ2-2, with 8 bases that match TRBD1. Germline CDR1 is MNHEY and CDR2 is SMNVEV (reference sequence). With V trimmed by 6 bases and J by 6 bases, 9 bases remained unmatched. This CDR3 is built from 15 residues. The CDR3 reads CASRGQDPVPGELFF. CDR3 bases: TGTGCCAGCAGGGGACAGGACCCCGTGCCCGGGGAGCTGTTTTTT.

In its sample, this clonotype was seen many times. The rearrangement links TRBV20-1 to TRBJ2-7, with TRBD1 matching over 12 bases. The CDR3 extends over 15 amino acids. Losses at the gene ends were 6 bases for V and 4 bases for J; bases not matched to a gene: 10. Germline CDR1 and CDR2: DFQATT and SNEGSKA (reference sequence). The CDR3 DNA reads TGCAGTGCGCGAACCGGGACAGGGGGCGGGTACGAGCAGTACTTC. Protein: CSARTGTGGGYEQYF.

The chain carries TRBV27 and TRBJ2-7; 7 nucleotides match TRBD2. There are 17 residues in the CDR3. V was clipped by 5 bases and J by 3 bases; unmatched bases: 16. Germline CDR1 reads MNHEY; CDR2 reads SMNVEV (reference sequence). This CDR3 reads CASSPLTVPAGLYEQYF. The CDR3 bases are TGTGCCAGCAGTCCGTTGACAGTACCAGCGGGGCTCTACGAGCAGTACTTC.

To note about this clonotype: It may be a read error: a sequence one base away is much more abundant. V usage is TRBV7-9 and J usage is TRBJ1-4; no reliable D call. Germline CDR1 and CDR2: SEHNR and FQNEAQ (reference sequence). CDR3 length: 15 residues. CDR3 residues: CAGSLGPATNEKLFF. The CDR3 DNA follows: TGTGCCGGCAGCTTAGGGCCGGCAACTAATGAAAAACTGTTTTTT. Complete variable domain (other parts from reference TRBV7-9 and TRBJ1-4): DTGVSQNPRHKITKRGQNVTFRCDPISEHNRLYWYRQTLGQGPEFLTYFQNEAQLEKSRLLSDRFSAERPKGSFSTLEIQRTEQGDSAMYLCAGSLGPATNEKLFFGSGTQLSVL.

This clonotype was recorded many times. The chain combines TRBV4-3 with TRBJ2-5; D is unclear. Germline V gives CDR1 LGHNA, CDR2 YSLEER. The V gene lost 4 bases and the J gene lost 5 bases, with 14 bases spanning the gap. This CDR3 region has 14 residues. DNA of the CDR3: TGCGCCAGCAGCCGAGACCGCGTCGGGGAGACCCAGTACTTC. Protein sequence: CASSRDRVGETQYF.

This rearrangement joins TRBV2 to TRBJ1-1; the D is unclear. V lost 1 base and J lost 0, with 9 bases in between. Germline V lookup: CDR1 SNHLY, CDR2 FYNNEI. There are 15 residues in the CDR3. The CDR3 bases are TGTGCCAGCAGTGAAGGTGGAGGGATGAACACTGAAGCTTTCTTT. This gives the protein CASSEGGGMNTEAFF.

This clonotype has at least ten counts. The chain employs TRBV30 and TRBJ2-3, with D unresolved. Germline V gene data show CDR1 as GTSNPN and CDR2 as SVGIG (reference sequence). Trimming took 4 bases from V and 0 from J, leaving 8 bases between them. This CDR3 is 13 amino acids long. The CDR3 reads CAWTPESTDTQYF. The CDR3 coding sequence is TGTGCCTGGACCCCCGAGAGCACAGATACGCAGTATTTT.

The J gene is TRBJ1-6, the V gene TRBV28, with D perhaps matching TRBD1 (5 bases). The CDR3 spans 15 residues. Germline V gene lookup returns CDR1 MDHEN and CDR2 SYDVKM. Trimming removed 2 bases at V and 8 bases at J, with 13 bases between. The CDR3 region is CASSLSDSHYSPLHF. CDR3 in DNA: TGTGCCAGCAGTTTAAGCGACAGCCATTATTCACCCCTCCACTTT.

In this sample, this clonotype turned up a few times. For the CDR3, the DNA is TGTGCCAGCAGCCCGGACTCCCTTGGGCAGTACTTC. Translating gives CASSPDSLGQYF. The chain joins TRBV6-2 or TRBV6-3 to TRBJ2-7, with D tentatively TRBD2 (5 bases). The CDR3 has 12 residues. Germline-derived CDR1 and CDR2 are MNHEY and SVGEGT. V was shortened by 6 bases and J by 9 bases, with 15 bases between the two germline ends.

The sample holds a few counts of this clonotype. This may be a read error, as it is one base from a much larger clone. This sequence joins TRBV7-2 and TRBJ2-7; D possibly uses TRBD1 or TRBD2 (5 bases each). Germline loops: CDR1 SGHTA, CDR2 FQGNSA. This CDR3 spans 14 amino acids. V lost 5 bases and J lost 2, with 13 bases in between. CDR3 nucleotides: TGTGCCAGCAGCATAGTGCAGGGAGCCTACGAGCAGTACTTC. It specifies CASSIVQGAYEQYF.

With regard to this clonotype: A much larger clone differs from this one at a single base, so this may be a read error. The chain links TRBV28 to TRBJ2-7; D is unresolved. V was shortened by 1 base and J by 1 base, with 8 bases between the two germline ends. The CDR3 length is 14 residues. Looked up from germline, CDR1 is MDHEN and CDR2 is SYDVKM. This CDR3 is CASSLFGHSYEQYF. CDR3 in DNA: TGTGCCAGCAGTTTATTTGGGCATTCCTACGAGCAGTACTTC.

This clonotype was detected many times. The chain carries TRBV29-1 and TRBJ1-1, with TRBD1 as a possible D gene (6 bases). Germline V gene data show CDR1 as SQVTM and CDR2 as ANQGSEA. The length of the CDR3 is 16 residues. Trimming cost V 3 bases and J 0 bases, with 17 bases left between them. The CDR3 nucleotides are TGCAGCGTTGAGATGTACAGGGAAAGCATGAACACTGAAGCTTTCTTT. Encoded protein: CSVEMYRESMNTEAFF.

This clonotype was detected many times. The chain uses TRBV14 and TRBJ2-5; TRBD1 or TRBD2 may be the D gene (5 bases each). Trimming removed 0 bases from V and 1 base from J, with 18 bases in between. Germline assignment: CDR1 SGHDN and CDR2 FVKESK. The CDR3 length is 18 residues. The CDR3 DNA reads TGTGCCAGCAGCCAAGATCTTGAGGGACGCTCCCTCCAAGAGACCCAGTACTTC. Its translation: CASSQDLEGRSLQETQYF.

The CDR3 reads CAWRTGVEETQYF. In DNA, the CDR3 is TGTGCCTGGCGGACAGGGGTTGAAGAGACCCAGTACTTC. V usage is TRBV30 and J usage is TRBJ2-5; TRBD1 aligns across 9 bases. Germline V gives CDR1 GTSNPN, CDR2 SVGIG (reference sequence). CDR3 length: 13 amino acids. With 5 bases clipped from V and 3 bases from J, the junction kept 4 bases outside the gene matches.

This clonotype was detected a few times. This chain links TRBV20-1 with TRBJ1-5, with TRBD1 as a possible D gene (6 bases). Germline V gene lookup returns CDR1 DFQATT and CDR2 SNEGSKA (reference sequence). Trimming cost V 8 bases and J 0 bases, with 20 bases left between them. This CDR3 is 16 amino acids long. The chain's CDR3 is CSIRDTEGYSNQPQHF. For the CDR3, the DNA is TGCAGTATAAGGGACACGGAGGGTTATAGCAATCAGCCCCAGCATTTT.

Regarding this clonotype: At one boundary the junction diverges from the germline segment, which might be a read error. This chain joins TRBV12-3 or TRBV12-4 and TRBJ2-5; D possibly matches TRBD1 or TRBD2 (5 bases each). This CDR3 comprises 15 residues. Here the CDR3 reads CASSFESGTQETRYF. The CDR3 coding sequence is TGTGCCAGCAGTTTCGAATCCGGGACCCAAGAGACCCGGTACTTC.

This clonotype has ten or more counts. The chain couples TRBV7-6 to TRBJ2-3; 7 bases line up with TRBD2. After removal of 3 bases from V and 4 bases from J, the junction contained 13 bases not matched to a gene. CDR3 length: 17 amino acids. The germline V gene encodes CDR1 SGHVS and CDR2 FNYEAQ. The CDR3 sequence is CASSFNPRVAGPDTQYF. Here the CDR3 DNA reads TGTGCCAGCAGCTTTAACCCCAGGGTAGCGGGTCCAGATACGCAGTATTTT.